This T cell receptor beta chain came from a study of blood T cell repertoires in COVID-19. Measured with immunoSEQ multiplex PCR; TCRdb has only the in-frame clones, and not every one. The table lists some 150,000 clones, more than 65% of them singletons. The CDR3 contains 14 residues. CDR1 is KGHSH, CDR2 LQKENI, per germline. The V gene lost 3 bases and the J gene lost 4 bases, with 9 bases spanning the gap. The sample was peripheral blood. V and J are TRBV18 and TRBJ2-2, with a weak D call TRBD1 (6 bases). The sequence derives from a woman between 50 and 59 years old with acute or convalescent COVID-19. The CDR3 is CASSPQGSTGELFF. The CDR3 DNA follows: TGTGCCAGCTCACCCCAGGGGAGCACCGGGGAGCTGTTTTTT.